This T cell receptor beta chain derives from a study of blood T cell repertoires in COVID-19. Repertoires were generated with immunoSEQ multiplex PCR, while TCRdb's copy carries only in-frame clones and drops some. The sample has approximately 150,000 clones; about 83% are singletons. The CDR3 length is 17 residues. The trim removed 5 bases at V and 0 bases at J, leaving 3 bases unmatched. CDR1 and CDR2 (germline): SNHLY, FYNNEI. Seattle researchers signed up patients amid active infection and tracked them longitudinally. The TCR sequence derives from an elderly woman with COVID-19, enrolled during active disease. Sequenced sample: peripheral blood. The rearrangement uses TRBV2 and TRBJ2-6, with 11 nucleotides matching TRBD2. The CDR3 region has the DNA TGTGCCAGCAGTCGACTAGCGGGACGCTCTGGGGCCAACGTCCTGACTTTC. This translates into CASSRLAGRSGANVLTF.